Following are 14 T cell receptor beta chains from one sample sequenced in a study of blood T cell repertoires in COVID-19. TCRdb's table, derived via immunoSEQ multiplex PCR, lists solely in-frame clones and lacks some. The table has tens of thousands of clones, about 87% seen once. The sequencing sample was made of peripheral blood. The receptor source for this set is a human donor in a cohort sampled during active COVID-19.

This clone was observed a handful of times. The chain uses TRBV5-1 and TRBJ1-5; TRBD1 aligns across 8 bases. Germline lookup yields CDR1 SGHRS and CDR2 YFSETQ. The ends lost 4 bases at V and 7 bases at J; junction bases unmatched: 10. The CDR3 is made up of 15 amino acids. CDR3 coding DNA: TGCGCCAGCAGCCGCTCCGGGACAGGAGGGCAGCCCCAGCATTTT. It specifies CASSRSGTGGQPQHF.

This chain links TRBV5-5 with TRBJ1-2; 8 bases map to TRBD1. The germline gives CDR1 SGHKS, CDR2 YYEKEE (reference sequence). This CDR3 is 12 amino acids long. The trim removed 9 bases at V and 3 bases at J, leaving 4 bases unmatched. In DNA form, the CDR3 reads TGTGCCACAACAGGGGGGGACTATGGCTACACCTTC. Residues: CATTGGDYGYTF.

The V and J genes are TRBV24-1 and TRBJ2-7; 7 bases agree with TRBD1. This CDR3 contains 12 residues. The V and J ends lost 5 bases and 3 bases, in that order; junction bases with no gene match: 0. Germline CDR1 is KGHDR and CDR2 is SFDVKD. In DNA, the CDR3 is TGTGCCACCAGTGGACAGGGCTACGAGCAGTACTTC. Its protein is CATSGQGYEQYF.

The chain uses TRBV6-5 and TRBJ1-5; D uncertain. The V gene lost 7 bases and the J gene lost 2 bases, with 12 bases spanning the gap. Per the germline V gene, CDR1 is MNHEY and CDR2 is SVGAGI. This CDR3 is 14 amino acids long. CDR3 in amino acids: CASTQDGGNQPQHF. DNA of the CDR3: TGTGCCAGCACCCAGGACGGGGGCAATCAGCCCCAGCATTTT.

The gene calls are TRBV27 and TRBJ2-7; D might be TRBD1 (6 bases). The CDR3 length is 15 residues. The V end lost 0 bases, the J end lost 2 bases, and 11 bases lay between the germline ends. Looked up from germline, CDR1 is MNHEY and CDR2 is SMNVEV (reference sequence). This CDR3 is CASSLSRTAPYEQYF. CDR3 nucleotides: TGTGCCAGCAGTTTATCCCGGACAGCTCCCTACGAGCAGTACTTC.

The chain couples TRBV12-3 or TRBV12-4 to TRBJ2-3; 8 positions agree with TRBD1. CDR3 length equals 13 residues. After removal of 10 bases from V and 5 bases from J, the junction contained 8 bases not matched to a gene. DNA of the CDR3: TGTGCCACCTCAGGGGGCGAGGGAGATACGCAGTATTTT. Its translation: CATSGGEGDTQYF.

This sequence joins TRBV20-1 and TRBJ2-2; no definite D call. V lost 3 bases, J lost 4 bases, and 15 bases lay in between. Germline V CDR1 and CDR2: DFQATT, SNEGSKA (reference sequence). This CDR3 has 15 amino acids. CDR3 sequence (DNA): TGCAGTGCTAGTCTAAGTGCTTCACCCACCGGGGAGCTGTTTTTT. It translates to CSASLSASPTGELFF.

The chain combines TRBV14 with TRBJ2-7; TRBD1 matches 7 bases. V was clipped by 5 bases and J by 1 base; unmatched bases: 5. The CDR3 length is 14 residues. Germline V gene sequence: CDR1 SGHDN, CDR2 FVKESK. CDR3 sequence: CASSSTGQSYEQYF. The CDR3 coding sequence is TGTGCCAGCAGCTCCACGGGACAGTCCTACGAGCAGTACTTC.

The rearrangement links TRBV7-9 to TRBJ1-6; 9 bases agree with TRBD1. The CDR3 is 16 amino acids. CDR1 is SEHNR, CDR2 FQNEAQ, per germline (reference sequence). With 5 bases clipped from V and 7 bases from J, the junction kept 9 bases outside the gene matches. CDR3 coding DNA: TGTGCCAGCAGCCGCGGGACAGGGAGGCGCAATTCACCCCTCCACTTT. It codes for CASSRGTGRRNSPLHF. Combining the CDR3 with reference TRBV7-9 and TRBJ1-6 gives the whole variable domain DTGVSQNPRHKITKRGQNVTFRCDPISEHNRLYWYRQTLGQGPEFLTYFQNEAQLEKSRLLSDRFSAERPKGSFSTLEIQRTEQGDSAMYLCASSRGTGRRNSPLHFGNGTRLTVT.

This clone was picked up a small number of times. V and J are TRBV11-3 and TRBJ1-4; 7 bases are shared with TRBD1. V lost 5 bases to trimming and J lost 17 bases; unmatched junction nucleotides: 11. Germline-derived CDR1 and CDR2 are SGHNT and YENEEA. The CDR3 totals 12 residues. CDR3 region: CASSDRTGPLFF. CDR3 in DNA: TGTGCCAGCAGCGACCGGACAGGACCCCTCTTTTTT.

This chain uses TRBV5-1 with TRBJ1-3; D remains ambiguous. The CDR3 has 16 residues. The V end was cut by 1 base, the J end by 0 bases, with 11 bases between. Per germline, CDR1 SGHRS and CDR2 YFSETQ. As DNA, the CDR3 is TGCGCCAGCAGCTTGACTAGCCCGAGCTCTGGAAACACCATATATTTT. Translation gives CASSLTSPSSGNTIYF.

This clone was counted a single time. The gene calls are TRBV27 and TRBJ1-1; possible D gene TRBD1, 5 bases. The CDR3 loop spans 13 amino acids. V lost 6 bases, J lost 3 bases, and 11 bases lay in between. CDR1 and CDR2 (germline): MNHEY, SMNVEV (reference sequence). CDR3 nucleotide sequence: TGTGCCAGCAGCGGGGGGTTTGACACTGAAGCTTTCTTT. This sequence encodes CASSGGFDTEAFF.

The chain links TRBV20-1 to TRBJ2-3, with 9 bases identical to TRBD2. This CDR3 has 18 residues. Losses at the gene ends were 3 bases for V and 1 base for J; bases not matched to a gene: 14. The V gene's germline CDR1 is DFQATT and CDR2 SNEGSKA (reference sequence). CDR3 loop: CSASWGKVASGGTDTQYF. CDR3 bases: TGCAGTGCTAGTTGGGGGAAGGTGGCTAGCGGGGGCACAGATACGCAGTATTTT.

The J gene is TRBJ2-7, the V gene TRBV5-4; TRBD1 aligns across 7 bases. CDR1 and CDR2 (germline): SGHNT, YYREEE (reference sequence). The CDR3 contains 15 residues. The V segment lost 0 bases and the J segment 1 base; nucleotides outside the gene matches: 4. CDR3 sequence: CASSLGQGTSYEQYF. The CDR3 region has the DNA TGTGCCAGCAGCTTGGGACAGGGCACTTCCTACGAGCAGTACTTC.